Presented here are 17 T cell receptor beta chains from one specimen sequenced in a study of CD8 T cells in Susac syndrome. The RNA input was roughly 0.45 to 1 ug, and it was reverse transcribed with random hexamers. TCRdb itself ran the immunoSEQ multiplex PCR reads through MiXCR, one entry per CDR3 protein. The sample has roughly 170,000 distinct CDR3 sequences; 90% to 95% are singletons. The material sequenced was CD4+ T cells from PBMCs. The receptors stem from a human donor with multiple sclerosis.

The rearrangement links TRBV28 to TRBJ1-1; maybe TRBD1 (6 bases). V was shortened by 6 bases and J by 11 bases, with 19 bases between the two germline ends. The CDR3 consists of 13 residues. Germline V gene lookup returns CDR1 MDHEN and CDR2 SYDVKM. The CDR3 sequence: CASRSGRGALAFF. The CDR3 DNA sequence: TGTGCCAGCAGGTCGGGCAGGGGCGCATTGGCTTTCTTT.

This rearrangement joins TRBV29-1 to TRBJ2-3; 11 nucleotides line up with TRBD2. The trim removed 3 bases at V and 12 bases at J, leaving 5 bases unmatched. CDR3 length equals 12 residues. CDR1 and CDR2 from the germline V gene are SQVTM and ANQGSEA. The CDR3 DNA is TGCAGCGTTGATCCACTAGCGGGGGAACAGTATTTT. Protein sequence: CSVDPLAGEQYF.

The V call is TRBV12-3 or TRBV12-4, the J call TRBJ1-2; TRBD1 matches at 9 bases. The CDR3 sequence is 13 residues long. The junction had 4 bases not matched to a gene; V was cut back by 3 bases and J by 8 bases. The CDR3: CASSLGQGRGYTF. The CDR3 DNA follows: TGTGCCAGCAGTTTGGGACAGGGACGAGGCTACACCTTC.

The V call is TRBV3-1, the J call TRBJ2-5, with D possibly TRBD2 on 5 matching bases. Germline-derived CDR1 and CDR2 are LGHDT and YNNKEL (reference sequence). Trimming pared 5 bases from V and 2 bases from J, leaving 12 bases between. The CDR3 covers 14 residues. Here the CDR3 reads CASSEVGEQETQYF. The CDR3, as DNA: TGTGCCAGCAGCGAAGTGGGAGAGCAAGAGACCCAGTACTTC.

In nucleotides, the CDR3 is TGTGCCAGCAGTCCCCGGGGACGCGGGAACACTGAAGCTTTCTTT. It specifies CASSPRGRGNTEAFF. V gene TRBV28 combines with J gene TRBJ1-1; weak D call: TRBD1 (5 bases). Trimming took 5 bases from V and 1 from J, leaving 14 bases between them. Germline-derived CDR1 and CDR2 are MDHEN and SYDVKM. The CDR3 consists of 15 residues.

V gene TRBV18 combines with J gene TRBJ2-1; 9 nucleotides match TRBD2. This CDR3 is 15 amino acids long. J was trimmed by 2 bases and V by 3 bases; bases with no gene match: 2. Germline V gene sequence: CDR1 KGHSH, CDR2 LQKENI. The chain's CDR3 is CASSPSGRTYNEQFF. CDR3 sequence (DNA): TGTGCCAGCTCACCCAGCGGGAGGACCTACAATGAGCAGTTCTTC.

The CDR3 bases are TGTGCCAGCAGCGTCCGGGACGGGGGGGACGAGCAGTACTTC. Amino acids: CASSVRDGGDEQYF. The chain recombines TRBV5-4 with TRBJ2-7; 8 positions agree with TRBD2. Germline assignment: CDR1 SGHNT and CDR2 YYREEE (reference sequence). This CDR3 contains 14 residues. With V trimmed by 4 bases and J by 5 bases, 8 bases remained unmatched.

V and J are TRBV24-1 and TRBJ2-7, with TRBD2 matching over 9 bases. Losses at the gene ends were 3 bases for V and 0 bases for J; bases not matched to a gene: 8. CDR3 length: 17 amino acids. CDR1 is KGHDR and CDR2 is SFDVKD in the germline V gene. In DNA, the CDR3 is TGTGCCACCAGTGATCCTGGCGGGAGGGTTTCCTCCTACGAGCAGTACTTC. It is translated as CATSDPGGRVSSYEQYF.

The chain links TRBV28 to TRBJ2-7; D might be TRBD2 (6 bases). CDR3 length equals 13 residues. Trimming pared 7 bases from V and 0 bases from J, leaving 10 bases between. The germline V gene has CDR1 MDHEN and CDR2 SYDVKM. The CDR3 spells CASITGSSYEQYF. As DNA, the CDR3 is TGTGCCAGCATTACCGGGAGCTCCTACGAGCAGTACTTC.

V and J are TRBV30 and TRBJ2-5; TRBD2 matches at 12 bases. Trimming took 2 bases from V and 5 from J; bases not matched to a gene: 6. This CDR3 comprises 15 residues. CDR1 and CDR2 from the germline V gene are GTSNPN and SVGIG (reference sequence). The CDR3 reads CAWSTASGGAETQYF. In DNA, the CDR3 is TGTGCCTGGAGTACGGCTAGCGGGGGGGCGGAGACCCAGTACTTC.

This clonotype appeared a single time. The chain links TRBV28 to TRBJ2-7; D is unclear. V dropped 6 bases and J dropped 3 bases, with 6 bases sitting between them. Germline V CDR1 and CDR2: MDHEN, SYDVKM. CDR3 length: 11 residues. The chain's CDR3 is CASRANYEQYF. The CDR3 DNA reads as TGTGCCAGCAGGGCCAACTACGAGCAGTACTTC.

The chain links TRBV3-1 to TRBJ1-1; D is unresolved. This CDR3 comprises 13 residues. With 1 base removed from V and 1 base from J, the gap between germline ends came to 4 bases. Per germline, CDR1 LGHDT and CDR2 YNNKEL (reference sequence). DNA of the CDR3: TGTGCCAGCAGCCAAGCCAGGAACACTGAAGCTTTCTTT. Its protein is CASSQARNTEAFF.

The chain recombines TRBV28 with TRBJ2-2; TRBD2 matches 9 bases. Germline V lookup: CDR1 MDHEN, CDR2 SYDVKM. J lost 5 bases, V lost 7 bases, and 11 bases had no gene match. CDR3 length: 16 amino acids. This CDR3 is CASNRGGGVVTGELFF. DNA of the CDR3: TGTGCCAGCAACCGCGGGGGGGGAGTAGTGACCGGGGAGCTGTTTTTT. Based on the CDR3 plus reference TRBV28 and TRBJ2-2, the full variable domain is DVKVTQSSRYLVKRTGEKVFLECVQDMDHENMFWYRQDPGLGLRLIYFSYDVKMKEKGDIPEGYSVSREKKERFSLILESASTNQTSMYLCASNRGGGVVTGELFFGEGSRLTVL.

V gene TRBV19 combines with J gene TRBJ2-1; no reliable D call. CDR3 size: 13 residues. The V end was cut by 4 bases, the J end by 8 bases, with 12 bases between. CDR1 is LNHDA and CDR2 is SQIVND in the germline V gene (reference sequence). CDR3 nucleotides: TGTGCCAGTAGTAGGGGATACACGTATGAGCAGTTCTTC. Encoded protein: CASSRGYTYEQFF.

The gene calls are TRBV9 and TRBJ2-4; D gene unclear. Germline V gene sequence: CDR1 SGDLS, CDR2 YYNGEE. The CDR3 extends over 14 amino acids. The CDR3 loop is CLQLRPLAKNIQYF. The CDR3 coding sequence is TGTCTCCAGTTACGTCCTCTAGCCAAAAACATTCAGTACTTC.

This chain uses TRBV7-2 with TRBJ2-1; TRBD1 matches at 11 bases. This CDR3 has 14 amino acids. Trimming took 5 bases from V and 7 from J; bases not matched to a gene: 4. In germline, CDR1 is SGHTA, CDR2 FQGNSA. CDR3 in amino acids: CASSPDRGLNEQFF. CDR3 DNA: TGTGCCAGCAGCCCGGACAGGGGGCTAAATGAGCAGTTCTTC.

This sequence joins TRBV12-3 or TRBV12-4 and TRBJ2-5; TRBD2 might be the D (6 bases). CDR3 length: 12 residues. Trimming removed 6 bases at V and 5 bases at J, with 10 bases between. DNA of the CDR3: TGTGCCAGCAGGGGCCGGGGGGAGACCCAGTACTTC. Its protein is CASRGRGETQYF.